One TCR beta chain is described in this entry. Its target is unknown. The sample is drawn from a study of PD-1 blockade in classical Hodgkin lymphoma. Study results and limitations: Nivolumab initiation under 1 year post-ASCT meant exclusion. Complete responders started with a diversity level that resembled newly diagnosed patients at baseline. CD4+ but not CD8+ TCR diversity rose significantly by C4D1. Relapsed/refractory patients reportedly had lower baseline diversity than newly diagnosed patients.

With no exception, relapse followed autologous stem cell transplantation in all patients, and brentuximab vedotin exposure varied. Data came from immunoSEQ multiplex PCR; TCRdb stores just in-frame clones and leaves some out. The sample carries some 39,000 clones, 85% to 90% recorded once. V lost 0 bases, J lost 1 base, and 4 bases lay in between. The CDR3 consists of 13 residues. Per germline, CDR1 SGDLS and CDR2 YYNGEE. This clonotype originated in a human donor with classical Hodgkin lymphoma. The material was peripheral blood mononuclear cells (PBMCs), obtained at baseline. This chain joins TRBV9 and TRBJ1-1; the D is unclear. The CDR3 region has the DNA TGTGCCAGCAGCGTAGCGGGGAACACTGAAGCTTTCTTT. This translates into CASSVAGNTEAFF.